These T cell receptor beta chains were read from a single sample in a study of human T cells and chemical hapten exposure. TCRdb re-analysed the RACE reads in MiXCR, keeping a single row per CDR3 protein. The data hold fewer than 300,000 distinct CDR3 sequences, with about 9% observed a single time. The material was whole blood, obtained in connection with sensitization to the hapten diphenylcyclopropenone (DPC). The receptors derive from a woman aged 40 to 50 with alopecia areata. Some clones in this sample may be carry-over from other donors' samples. CDR3s include the opening cysteine and the closing phenylalanine or tryptophan. A D gene is named only where the DNA matches it firmly. Size is stated for part of the rows, as once, few or many counts, or as a class when the clone is expanded.

J gene,clone size,D gene,V gene,CDR3 protein,CDR3 DNA
TRBJ2-3,NA,NA,TRBV7-3,CASSLGVNPITDTQYF,TGTGCCAGCAGCTTAGGGGTGAACCCCATCACAGATACGCAGTATTTT
TRBJ2-3,NA,TRBD1,TRBV28,CASRQGIDTQYF,TGTGCCAGCAGACAGGGGATAGATACGCAGTATTTT
TRBJ1-5,few,NA,TRBV28,CASRVVISVLSNQPQHF,TGTGCCAGCAGAGTAGTGATCTCGGTCTTGAGCAATCAGCCCCAGCATTTT
TRBJ2-6,few,NA,TRBV12-3/TRBV12-4,CASSLGGLSSGANVLTF,TGTGCCAGCAGTTTAGGGGGTCTCTCCTCTGGGGCCAACGTCCTGACTTTC
TRBJ2-7,NA,NA,TRBV18,CASSYGRAYEQYF,TGTGCCAGCTCATACGGACGAGCCTACGAGCAGTACTTC
TRBJ1-1,many,NA,TRBV5-1,CASSLDGDTEAFF,TGCGCCAGCAGCTTGGACGGGGACACTGAAGCTTTCTTT
TRBJ1-6,NA,TRBD1,TRBV27,CASTQRLGQSHSPLHF,TGTGCCAGCACCCAACGCCTGGGACAGTCTCATTCACCCCTCCACTTT
TRBJ1-5,NA,TRBD1,TRBV6-2/TRBV6-3,CASSRYAGGSNQPQHF,TGTGCCAGCAGTCGATATGCAGGGGGTTCCAATCAGCCCCAGCATTTT
TRBJ2-1,many,TRBD2,TRBV6-2/TRBV6-3,CASSPSGSSHYNEQFF,TGTGCCAGCAGTCCTAGCGGGAGCAGTCACTACAATGAGCAGTTCTTC
TRBJ2-1,NA,TRBD2,TRBV4-3,CASSQDVSGRVINEQFF,TGCGCCAGCAGCCAAGATGTGAGCGGGAGGGTAATCAATGAGCAGTTCTTC
TRBJ2-7,few,NA,TRBV7-2,CASSFASYEQYF,TGTGCCAGCAGCTTCGCTAGCTACGAGCAGTACTTC
TRBJ1-2,few,NA,TRBV4-1,CASSQDRGPNYGYTF,TGCGCCAGCAGCCAAGACAGGGGACCTAACTATGGCTACACCTTC
TRBJ1-1,few,NA,TRBV7-8,CASTSYMNTEAFF,TGTGCCAGCACGTCATACATGAACACTGAAGCTTTCTTT
TRBJ2-2,many,NA,TRBV28,CASRDRNTGELFF,TGTGCCAGCAGGGACAGGAACACCGGGGAGCTGTTTTTT
TRBJ2-7,NA,NA,TRBV6-1,CASSETAAGHSYEQYF,TGTGCCAGCAGTGAAACTGCGGCGGGACACTCCTACGAGCAGTACTTC
TRBJ1-1,NA,NA,TRBV12-3/TRBV12-4,CASKEGVGTEAFF,TGTGCCAGCAAAGAGGGAGTAGGGACTGAAGCTTTCTTT
TRBJ2-5,once,NA,TRBV7-9,CASSLVFNQGGETQYF,TGTGCCAGCAGCTTAGTCTTCAATCAGGGCGGAGAGACCCAGTACTTC
TRBJ2-5,many,TRBD1,TRBV7-6,CASSSPLRGLKETQYF,TGTGCCAGCAGCTCCCCGCTCAGGGGGCTAAAAGAGACCCAGTACTTC
TRBJ1-1,many,NA,TRBV10-3,CAISDGVTRDTEAFF,TGTGCCATCAGTGATGGGGTTACGAGAGACACTGAAGCTTTCTTT
TRBJ2-7,few,NA,TRBV5-1,CASKRQSAQYEQYF,TGCGCCAGCAAACGACAGTCCGCCCAGTACGAGCAGTACTTC
TRBJ2-7,NA,TRBD2,TRBV5-1,CASKAGLSSYEQYF,TGCGCCAGCAAAGCGGGACTCTCCTCCTACGAGCAGTACTTC
TRBJ2-2,many,NA,TRBV9,CASSGKLALTGELFF,TGTGCCAGCAGCGGGAAACTAGCCCTCACCGGGGAGCTGTTTTTT
TRBJ1-6,NA,NA,TRBV20-1,CSATAIGYNSPLHF,TGCAGTGCTACCGCGATAGGCTATAATTCACCCCTCCACTTT
TRBJ2-4,few,NA,TRBV4-3,CASSQVASLAKNIQYF,TGCGCCAGCAGCCAAGTTGCTTCCCTAGCCAAAAACATTCAGTACTTC
TRBJ1-2,few,NA,TRBV3-1,CASSQEFWGNPYGYTF,TGTGCCAGCAGCCAAGAATTTTGGGGGAACCCTTATGGCTACACCTTC
TRBJ2-1,NA,NA,TRBV6-5,CASSTTPPTGTPYNEQFF,TGTGCCAGCAGTACCACCCCCCCCACAGGGACTCCCTACAATGAGCAGTTCTTC
TRBJ2-2,few,NA,TRBV7-9,CASLGDTGELFF,TGTGCCAGCCTCGGGGACACCGGGGAGCTGTTTTTT
TRBJ2-5,many,NA,TRBV6-2/TRBV6-3,CASSFAGQQETQYF,TGTGCCAGCAGTTTTGCAGGGCAGCAAGAGACCCAGTACTTC
TRBJ2-1,NA,TRBD2,TRBV28,CASSLPAGGGYNEQFF,TGTGCCAGCAGTTTACCTGCGGGGGGAGGGTACAATGAGCAGTTCTTC
TRBJ2-2,NA,TRBD1,TRBV20-1,CSASRWTGGTGELFF,TGCAGTGCTTCCCGTTGGACAGGGGGCACCGGGGAGCTGTTTTTT
TRBJ1-1,NA,NA,TRBV6-5,CASRVVLNTEAFF,TGTGCCAGCCGCGTGGTTTTGAACACTGAAGCTTTCTTT
TRBJ2-2,many,NA,TRBV5-4,CASSFPRGGNTGELFF,TGTGCCAGCAGCTTTCCCCGTGGAGGGAACACCGGGGAGCTGTTTTTT
TRBJ1-2,few,TRBD1,TRBV20-1,CSARAGGQVLYGYTF,TGCAGTGCTAGGGCCGGAGGACAGGTTCTCTATGGCTACACCTTC
TRBJ2-7,many,TRBD2,TRBV6-5,CASSYLAGVGEQYF,TGTGCCAGCAGTTACTTAGCGGGAGTGGGAGAGCAGTACTTC
TRBJ2-1,few,TRBD2,TRBV3-1,CASRSSGATNEQFF,TGTGCCAGCAGGTCTAGCGGGGCAACCAATGAGCAGTTCTTC
TRBJ2-7,many,TRBD1,TRBV6-5,CASSWGQGGPYEQYF,TGTGCCAGCAGTTGGGGACAGGGTGGACCCTACGAGCAGTACTTC
TRBJ2-3,many,NA,TRBV5-1,CASSLRQGTDTQYF,TGCGCCAGCAGCTTAAGGCAGGGCACAGATACGCAGTATTTT
TRBJ2-1,few,TRBD1,TRBV7-6,CASSLALRTGGLRNEQFF,TGTGCCAGCAGCCTCGCGCTCCGGACAGGGGGCCTGCGGAATGAGCAGTTCTTC
TRBJ1-5,NA,NA,TRBV28,CASREGNQPQHF,TGTGCCAGCAGAGAGGGCAATCAGCCCCAGCATTTT
TRBJ2-1,NA,NA,TRBV7-9,CASGFAEQFF,TGTGCCAGCGGGTTCGCTGAGCAGTTCTTC
TRBJ2-4,NA,NA,TRBV5-6,CASSSVGSGALGNIQYF,TGTGCCAGCAGCTCCGTGGGGTCCGGGGCGCTAGGAAACATTCAGTACTTC